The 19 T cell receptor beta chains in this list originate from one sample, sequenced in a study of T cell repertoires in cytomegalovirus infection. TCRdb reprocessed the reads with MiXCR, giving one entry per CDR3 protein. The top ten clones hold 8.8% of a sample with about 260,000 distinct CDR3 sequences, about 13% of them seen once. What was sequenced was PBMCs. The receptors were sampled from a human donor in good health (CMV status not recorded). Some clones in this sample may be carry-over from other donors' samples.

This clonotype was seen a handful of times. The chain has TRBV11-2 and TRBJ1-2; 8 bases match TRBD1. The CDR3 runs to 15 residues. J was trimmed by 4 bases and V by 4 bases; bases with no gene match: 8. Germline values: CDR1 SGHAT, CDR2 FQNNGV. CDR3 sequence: CASSSSRDRSYGYTF. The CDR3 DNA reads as TGTGCCAGCAGCTCGTCCCGGGACAGGAGCTATGGCTACACCTTC.

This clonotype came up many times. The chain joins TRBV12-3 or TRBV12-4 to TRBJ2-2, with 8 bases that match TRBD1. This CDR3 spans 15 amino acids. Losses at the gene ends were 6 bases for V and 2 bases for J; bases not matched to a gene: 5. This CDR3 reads CASSDTGGNTGELFF. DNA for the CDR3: TGTGCCAGCAGCGATACAGGGGGAAACACCGGGGAGCTGTTTTTT.

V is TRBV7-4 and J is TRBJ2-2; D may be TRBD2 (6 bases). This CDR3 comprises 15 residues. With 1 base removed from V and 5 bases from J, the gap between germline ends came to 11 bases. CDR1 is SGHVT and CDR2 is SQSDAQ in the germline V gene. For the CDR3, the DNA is TGTGCCAGCAGCTTAGGGACTACAGTGACCGGGGAGCTGTTTTTT. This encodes CASSLGTTVTGELFF.

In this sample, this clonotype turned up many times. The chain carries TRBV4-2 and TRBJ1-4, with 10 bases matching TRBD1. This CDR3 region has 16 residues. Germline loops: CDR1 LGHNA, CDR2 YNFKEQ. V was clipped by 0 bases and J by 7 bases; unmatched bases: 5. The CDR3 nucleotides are TGTGCCAGCAGCCAAGATGGGTGGACAGGGGGTGAAAAACTGTTTTTT. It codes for CASSQDGWTGGEKLFF.

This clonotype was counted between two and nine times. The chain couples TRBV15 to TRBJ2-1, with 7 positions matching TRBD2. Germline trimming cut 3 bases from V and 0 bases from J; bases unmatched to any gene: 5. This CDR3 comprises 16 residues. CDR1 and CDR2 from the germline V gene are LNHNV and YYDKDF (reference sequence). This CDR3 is CATSREAGRSYNEQFF. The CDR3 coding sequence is TGTGCCACCAGCAGGGAAGCGGGACGCTCCTACAATGAGCAGTTCTTC.

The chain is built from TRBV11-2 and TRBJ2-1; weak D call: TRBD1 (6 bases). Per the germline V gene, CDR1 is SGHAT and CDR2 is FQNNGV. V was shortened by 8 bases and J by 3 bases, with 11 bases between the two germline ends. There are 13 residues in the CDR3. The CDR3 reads CASAKDSYNEQFF. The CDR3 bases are TGTGCCAGCGCAAAGGACAGCTACAATGAGCAGTTCTTC.

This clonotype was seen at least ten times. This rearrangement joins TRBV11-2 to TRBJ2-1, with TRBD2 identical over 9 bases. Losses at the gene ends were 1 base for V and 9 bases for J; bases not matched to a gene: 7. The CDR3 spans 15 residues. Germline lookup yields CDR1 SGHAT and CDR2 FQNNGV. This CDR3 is CASSLVAGGQGEQFF. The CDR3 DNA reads TGTGCCAGCAGCTTAGTTGCGGGGGGGCAGGGTGAGCAGTTCTTC.

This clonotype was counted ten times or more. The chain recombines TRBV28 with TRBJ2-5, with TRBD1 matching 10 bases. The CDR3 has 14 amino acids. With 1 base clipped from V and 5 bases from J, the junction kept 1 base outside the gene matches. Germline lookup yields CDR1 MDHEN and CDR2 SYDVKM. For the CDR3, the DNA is TGTGCCAGCAGTTTATTGACAGGGGGCGAGACCCAGTACTTC. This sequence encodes CASSLLTGGETQYF.

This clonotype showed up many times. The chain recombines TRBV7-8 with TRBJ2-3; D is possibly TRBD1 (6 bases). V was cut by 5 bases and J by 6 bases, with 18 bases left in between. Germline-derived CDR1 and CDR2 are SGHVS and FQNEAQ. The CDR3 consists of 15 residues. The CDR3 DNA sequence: TGTGCCAGCAGCAACCCTCCACAGGGTTCTGATACGCAGTATTTT. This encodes CASSNPPQGSDTQYF.

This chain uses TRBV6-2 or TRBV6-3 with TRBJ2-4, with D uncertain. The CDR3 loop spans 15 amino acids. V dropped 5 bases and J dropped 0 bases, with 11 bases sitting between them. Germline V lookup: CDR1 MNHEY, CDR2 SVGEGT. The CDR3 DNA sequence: TGTGCCAGCAGTAACGACTCGTTAGCCAAAAACATTCAGTACTTC. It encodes CASSNDSLAKNIQYF.

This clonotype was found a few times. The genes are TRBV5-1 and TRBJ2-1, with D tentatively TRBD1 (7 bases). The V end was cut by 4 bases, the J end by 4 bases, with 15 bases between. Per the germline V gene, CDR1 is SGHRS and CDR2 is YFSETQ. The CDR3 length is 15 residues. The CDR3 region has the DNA TGCGCCAGCAGCCCCCTGGAGGGACAGTACAATGAGCAGTTCTTC. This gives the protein CASSPLEGQYNEQFF.

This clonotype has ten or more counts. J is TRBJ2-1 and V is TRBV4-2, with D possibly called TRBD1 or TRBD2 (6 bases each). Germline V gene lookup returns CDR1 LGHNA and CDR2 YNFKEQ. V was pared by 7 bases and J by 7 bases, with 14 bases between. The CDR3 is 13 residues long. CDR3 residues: CASTPGAGNEQFF. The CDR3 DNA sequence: TGTGCCAGCACCCCGGGGGCGGGTAATGAGCAGTTCTTC.

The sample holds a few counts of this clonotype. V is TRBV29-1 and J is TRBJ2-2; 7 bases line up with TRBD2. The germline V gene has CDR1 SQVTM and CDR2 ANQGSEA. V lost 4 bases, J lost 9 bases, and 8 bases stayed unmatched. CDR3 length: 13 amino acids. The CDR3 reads CSVVPREHRELFF. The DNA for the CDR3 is TGCAGCGTTGTACCGCGGGAGCACCGGGAGCTGTTTTTT.

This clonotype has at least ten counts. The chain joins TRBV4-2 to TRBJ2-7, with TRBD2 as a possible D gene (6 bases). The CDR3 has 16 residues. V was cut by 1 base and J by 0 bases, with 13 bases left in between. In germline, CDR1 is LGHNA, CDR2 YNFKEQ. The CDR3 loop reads CASSQGGGDRSYEQYF. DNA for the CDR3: TGTGCCAGCAGCCAAGGGGGCGGGGACCGCTCCTACGAGCAGTACTTC.

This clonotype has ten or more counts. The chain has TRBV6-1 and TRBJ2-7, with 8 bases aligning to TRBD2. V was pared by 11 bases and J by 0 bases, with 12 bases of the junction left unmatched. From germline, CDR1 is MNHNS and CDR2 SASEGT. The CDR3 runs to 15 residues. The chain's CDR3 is CASQERSGSSYEQYF. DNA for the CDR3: TGTGCCTCACAGGAGAGAAGCGGGAGCTCCTACGAGCAGTACTTC.

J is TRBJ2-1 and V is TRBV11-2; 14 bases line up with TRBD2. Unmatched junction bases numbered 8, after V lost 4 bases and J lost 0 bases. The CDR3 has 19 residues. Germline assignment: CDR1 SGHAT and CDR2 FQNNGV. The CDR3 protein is CASSSLRTSGGPSYNEQFF. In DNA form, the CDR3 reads TGTGCCAGCAGCTCCCTCCGGACTAGCGGGGGGCCCTCCTACAATGAGCAGTTCTTC.

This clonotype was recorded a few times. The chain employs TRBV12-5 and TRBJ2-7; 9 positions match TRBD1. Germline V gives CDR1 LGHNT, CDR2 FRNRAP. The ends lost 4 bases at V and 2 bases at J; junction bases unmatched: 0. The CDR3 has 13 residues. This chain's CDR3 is CASGWDRAYEQYF. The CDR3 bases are TGTGCTAGTGGTTGGGACAGGGCCTACGAGCAGTACTTC.

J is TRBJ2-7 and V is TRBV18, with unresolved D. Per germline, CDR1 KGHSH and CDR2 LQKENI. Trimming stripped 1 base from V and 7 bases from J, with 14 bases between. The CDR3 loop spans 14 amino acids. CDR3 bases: TGTGCCAGCTCACCACACGCAGGCTCGGAGGAGCAGTACTTC. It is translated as CASSPHAGSEEQYF.

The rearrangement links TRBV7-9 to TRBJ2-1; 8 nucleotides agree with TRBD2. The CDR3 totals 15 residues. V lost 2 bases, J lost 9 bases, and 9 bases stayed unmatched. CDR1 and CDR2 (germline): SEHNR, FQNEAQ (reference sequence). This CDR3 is CASSLPGLGSGEQFF. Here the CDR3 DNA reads TGTGCCAGCAGCTTACCGGGACTAGGTTCCGGTGAGCAGTTCTTC.